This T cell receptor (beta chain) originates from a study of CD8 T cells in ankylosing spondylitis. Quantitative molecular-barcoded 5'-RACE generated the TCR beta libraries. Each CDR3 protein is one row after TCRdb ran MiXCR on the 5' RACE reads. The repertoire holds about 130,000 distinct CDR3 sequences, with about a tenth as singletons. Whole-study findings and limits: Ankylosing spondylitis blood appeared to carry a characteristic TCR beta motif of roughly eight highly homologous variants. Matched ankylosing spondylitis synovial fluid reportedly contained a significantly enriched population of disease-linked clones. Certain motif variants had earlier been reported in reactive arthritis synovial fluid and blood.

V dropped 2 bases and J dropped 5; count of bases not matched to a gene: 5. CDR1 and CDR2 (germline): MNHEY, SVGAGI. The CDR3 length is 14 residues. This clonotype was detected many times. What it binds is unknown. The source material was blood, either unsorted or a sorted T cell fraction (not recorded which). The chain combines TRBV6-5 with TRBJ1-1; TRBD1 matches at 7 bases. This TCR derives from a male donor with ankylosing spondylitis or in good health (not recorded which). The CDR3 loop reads CASSYVQGWTEAFF. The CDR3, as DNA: TGTGCCAGCAGTTACGTACAGGGGTGGACTGAAGCTTTCTTT.